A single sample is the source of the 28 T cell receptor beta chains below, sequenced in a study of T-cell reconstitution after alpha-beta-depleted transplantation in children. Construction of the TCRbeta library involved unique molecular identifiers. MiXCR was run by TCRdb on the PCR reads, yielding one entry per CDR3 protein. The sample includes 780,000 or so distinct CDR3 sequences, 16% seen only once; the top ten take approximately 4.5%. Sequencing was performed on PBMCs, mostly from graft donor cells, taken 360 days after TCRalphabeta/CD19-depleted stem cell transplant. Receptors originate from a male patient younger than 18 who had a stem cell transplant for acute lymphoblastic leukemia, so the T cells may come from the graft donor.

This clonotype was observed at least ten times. The CDR3: CSVVRQANTEAFF. CDR3 bases: TGCAGCGTTGTCCGGCAGGCAAACACTGAAGCTTTCTTT. V and J are TRBV29-1 and TRBJ1-1; D gene uncertain. The V end was cut by 4 bases, the J end by 2 bases, with 11 bases between. Germline V gene lookup returns CDR1 SQVTM and CDR2 ANQGSEA. This CDR3 region has 13 residues.

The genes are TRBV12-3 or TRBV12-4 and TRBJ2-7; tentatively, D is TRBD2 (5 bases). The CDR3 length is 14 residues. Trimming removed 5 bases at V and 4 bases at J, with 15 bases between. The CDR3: CASSNLYSGYEQYF. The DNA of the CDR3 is TGTGCCAGCAGTAACCTCTACAGCGGATACGAGCAGTACTTC.

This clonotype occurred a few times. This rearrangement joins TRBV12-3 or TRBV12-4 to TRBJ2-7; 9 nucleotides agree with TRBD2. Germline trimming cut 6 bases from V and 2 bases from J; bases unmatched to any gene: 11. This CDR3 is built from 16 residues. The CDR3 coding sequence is TGTGCCAGCAGCCCAGGTCAGCGGGAGGAAACCTACGAGCAGTACTTC. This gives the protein CASSPGQREETYEQYF.

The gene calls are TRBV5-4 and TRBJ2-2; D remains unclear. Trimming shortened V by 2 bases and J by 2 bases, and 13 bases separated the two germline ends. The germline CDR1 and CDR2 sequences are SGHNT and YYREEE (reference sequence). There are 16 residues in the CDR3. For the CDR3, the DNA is TGTGCCAGCAGCTTAGGTATTAGCTTCAACACCGGGGAGCTGTTTTTT. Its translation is CASSLGISFNTGELFF.

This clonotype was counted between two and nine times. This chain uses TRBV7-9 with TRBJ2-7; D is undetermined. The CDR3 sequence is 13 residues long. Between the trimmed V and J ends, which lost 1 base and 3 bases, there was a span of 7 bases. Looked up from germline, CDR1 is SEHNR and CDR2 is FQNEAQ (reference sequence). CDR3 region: CASSLELLYEQYF. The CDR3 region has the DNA TGTGCCAGCAGCTTAGAACTACTCTACGAGCAGTACTTC.

The DNA for the CDR3 is TGTGCCAGCAGCCAAGGGGTCGGGGTGAACACTGAAGCTTTCTTT. This gives the protein CASSQGVGVNTEAFF. The chain carries TRBV3-1 and TRBJ1-1; D unclear. The CDR3 runs to 15 residues. Germline assignment: CDR1 LGHDT and CDR2 YNNKEL (reference sequence). Deletions cut 1 base from V and 0 bases from J, with 9 bases between.

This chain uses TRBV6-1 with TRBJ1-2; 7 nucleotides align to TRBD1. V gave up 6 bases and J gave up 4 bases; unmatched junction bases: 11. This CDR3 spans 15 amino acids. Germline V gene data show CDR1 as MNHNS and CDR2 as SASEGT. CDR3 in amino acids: CASRPSGTDFYGYTF. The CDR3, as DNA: TGTGCCAGCAGACCCTCCGGGACAGACTTCTATGGCTACACCTTC.

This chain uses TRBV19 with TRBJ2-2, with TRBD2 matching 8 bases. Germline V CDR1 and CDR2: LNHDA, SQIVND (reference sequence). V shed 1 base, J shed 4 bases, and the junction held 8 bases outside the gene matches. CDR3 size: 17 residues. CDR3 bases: TGTGCCAGTAGTATAGGTTCCAGCGGGAGAGGCACCGGGGAGCTGTTTTTT. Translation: CASSIGSSGRGTGELFF.

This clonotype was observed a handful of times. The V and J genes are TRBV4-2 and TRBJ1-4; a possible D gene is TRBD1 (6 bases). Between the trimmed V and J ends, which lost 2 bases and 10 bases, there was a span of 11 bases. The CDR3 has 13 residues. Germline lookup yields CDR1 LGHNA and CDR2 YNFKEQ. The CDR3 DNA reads TGTGCCAGCAGCCAATTTCGAGGGGGAAAACTGTTTTTT. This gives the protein CASSQFRGGKLFF.

The CDR3 protein is CAISEPNQPQHF. The CDR3 DNA follows: TGTGCCATCAGTGAGCCGAATCAGCCCCAGCATTTT. V gene TRBV10-3 combines with J gene TRBJ1-5; D remains unclear. Between the trimmed V and J ends, which lost 2 bases and 4 bases, there was a span of 3 bases. Germline V gene sequence: CDR1 ENHRY, CDR2 SYGVKD. The CDR3 has 12 residues.

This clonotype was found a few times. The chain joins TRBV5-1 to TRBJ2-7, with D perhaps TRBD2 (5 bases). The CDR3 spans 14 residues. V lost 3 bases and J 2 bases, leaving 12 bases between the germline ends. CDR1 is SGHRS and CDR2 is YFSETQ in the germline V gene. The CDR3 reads CASSSASRAYEQYF. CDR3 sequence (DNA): TGCGCCAGCAGCTCGGCTAGCCGCGCCTACGAGCAGTACTTC.

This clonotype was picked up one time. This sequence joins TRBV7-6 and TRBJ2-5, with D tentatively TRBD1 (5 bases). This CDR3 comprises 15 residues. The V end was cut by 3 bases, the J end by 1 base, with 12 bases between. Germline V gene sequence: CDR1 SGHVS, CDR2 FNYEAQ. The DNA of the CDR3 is TGTGCCAGCAGCTTCTCCGCAGGGTTCCAAGAGACCCAGTACTTC. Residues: CASSFSAGFQETQYF.

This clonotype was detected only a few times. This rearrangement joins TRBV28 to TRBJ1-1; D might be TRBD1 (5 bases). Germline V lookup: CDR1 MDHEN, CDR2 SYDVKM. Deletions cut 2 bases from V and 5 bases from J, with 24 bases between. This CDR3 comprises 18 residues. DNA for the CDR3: TGTGCCAGCAGTTTAGTCCCCTACAAGGCCCGGGGGATGACTGAAGCTTTCTTT. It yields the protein CASSLVPYKARGMTEAFF.

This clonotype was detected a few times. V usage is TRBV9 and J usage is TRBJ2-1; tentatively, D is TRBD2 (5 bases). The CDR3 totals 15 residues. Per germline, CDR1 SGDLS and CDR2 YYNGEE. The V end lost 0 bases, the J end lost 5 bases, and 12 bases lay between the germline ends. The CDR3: CASSVAQRPNNEQFF. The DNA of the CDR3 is TGTGCCAGCAGCGTAGCTCAGCGGCCTAACAATGAGCAGTTCTTC.

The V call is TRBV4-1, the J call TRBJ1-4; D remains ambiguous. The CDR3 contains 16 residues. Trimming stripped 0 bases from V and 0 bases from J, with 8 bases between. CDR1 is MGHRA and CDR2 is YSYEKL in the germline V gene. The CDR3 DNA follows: TGCGCCAGCAGCCAAGATAGGGTTGCAACTAATGAAAAACTGTTTTTT. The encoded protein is CASSQDRVATNEKLFF.

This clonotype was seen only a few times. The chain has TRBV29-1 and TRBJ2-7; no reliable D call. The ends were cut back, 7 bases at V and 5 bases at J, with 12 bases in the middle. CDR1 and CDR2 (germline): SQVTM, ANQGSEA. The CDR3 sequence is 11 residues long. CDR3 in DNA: TGCAGCGCCCTAACCTCTAACGAGCAGTACTTC. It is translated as CSALTSNEQYF.

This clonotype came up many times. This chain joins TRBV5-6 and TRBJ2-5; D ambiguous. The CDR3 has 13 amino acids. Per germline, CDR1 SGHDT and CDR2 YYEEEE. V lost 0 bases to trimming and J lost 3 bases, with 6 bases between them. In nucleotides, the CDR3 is TGTGCCAGCAGCTTGGGCAGCGAAGAGACCCAGTACTTC. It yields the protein CASSLGSEETQYF.

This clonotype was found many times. The CDR3 protein is CASSLNMDTQYF. The CDR3 nucleotides read TGCGCCAGCAGCTTGAACATGGATACGCAGTATTTT. The V call is TRBV5-1, the J call TRBJ2-3, with D hard to call. Between the trimmed V and J ends, which lost 1 base and 6 bases, there was a span of 6 bases. CDR3 length: 12 amino acids. The V gene's germline CDR1 is SGHRS and CDR2 YFSETQ.

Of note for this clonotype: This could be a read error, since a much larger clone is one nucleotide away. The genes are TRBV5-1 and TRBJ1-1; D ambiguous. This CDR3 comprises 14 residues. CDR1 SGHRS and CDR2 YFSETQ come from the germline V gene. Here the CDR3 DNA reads TGCTCCAGCAGCTTAGGCAGCTCAAACACTGAAGCTTTCTTT. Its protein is CSSSLGSSNTEAFF.

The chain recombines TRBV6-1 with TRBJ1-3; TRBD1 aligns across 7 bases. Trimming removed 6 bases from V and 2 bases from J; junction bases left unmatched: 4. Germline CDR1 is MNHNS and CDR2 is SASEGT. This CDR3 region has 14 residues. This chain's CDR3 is CASRTQGAGNTIYF. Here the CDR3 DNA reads TGTGCCAGCAGGACCCAGGGGGCTGGAAACACCATATATTTT.

The CDR3 sequence is CASRGGYEQYF. CDR3 DNA: TGTGCCAGCAGAGGGGGTTACGAGCAGTACTTC. The gene calls are TRBV5-8 and TRBJ2-7, with D tentatively TRBD1 (6 bases). Per the germline V gene, CDR1 is SGHTS and CDR2 is YDEGEE. Trimming stripped 5 bases from V and 4 bases from J, with 7 bases between. The CDR3 length is 11 residues.

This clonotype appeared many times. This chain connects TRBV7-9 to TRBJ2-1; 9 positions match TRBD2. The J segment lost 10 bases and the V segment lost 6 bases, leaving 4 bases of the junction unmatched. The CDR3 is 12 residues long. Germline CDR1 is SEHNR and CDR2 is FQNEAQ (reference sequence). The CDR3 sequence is CASRTGLAEQFF. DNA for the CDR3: TGTGCCAGCAGAACAGGACTAGCGGAGCAGTTCTTC. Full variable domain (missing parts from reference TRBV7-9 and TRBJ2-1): DTGVSQNPRHKITKRGQNVTFRCDPISEHNRLYWYRQTLGQGPEFLTYFQNEAQLEKSRLLSDRFSAERPKGSFSTLEIQRTEQGDSAMYLCASRTGLAEQFFGPGTRLTVL.

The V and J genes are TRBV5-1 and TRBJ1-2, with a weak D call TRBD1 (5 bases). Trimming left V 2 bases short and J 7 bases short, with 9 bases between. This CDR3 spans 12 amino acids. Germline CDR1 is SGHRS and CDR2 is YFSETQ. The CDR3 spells CASSFTGGGYTF. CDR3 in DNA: TGCGCCAGCAGCTTCACGGGGGGTGGCTACACCTTC.

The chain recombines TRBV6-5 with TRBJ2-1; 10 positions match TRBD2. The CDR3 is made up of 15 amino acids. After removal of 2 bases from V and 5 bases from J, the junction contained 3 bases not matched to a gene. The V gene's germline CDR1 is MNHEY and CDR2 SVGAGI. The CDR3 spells CASSYEAGGNNEQFF. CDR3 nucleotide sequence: TGTGCCAGCAGTTACGAAGCGGGGGGGAACAATGAGCAGTTCTTC.

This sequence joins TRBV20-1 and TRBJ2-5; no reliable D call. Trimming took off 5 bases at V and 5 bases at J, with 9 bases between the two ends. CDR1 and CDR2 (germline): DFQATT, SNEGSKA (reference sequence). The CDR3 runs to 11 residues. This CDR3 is CSAVHFETQYF. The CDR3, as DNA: TGCAGTGCTGTTCATTTTGAGACCCAGTACTTC.

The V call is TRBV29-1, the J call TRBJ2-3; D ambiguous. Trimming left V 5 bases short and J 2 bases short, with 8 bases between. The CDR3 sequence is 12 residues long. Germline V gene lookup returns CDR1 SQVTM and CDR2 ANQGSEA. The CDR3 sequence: CSVQKVTDTQYF. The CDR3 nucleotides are TGCAGCGTTCAAAAAGTCACAGATACGCAGTATTTT.

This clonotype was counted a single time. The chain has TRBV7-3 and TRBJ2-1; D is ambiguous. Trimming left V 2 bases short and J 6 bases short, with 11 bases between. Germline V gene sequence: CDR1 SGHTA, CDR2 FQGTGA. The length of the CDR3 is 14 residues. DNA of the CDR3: TGTGCCAGCAGCTTAGCGCGGCAAACCAATGAGCAGTTCTTC. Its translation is CASSLARQTNEQFF.

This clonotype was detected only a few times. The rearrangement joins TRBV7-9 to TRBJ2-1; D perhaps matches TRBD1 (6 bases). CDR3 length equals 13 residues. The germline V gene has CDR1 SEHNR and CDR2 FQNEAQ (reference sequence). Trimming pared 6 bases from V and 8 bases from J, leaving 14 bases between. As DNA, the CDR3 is TGTGCCAGCAGTCCAGGGGCTGTGGATGAGCAGTTCTTC. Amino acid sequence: CASSPGAVDEQFF.